Below are 20 T cell receptor beta chains sequenced from a single sample in a study of PD-1 blockade in classical Hodgkin lymphoma. Sequenced by immunoSEQ multiplex PCR; TCRdb stores in-frame clones only, minus some. The data hold some 84,000 clones, with approximately 91% observed a single time. The patients all showed relapse after autologous stem cell transplantation, while their brentuximab vedotin exposure varied. The sequenced sample was peripheral blood mononuclear cells (PBMCs), obtained before the second cycle of nivolumab. The receptor set was obtained from a human donor with classical Hodgkin lymphoma.

The chain joins TRBV7-2 to TRBJ1-5, with D hard to call. V dropped 5 bases and J dropped 5 bases, with 16 bases sitting between them. CDR1 SGHTA and CDR2 FQGNSA come from the germline V gene. This CDR3 is 15 amino acids long. The DNA of the CDR3 is TGTGCCAGCAGCCCCGGGGTGGGATCGGATCAGCCCCAGCATTTT. As protein: CASSPGVGSDQPQHF.

V is TRBV5-1 and J is TRBJ2-5, with 10 bases identical to TRBD1. Germline V gene sequence: CDR1 SGHRS, CDR2 YFSETQ. There are 16 residues in the CDR3. Unmatched junction bases numbered 4, after V lost 0 bases and J lost 2 bases. The CDR3 sequence is CASSLGGQGGQETQYF. CDR3 nucleotides: TGCGCCAGCAGCTTGGGCGGACAGGGGGGTCAAGAGACCCAGTACTTC.

The genes are TRBV7-8 and TRBJ2-2, with no clear D. V lost 3 bases, J lost 9 bases, and 14 bases lay in between. The CDR3 is 14 amino acids. The germline gives CDR1 SGHVS, CDR2 FQNEAQ. CDR3 in DNA: TGTGCCAGCAGCTTGGAAGGTTCTCGGAGGGAGCTGTTTTTT. This translates into CASSLEGSRRELFF.

V gene TRBV7-9 combines with J gene TRBJ2-7, with D perhaps TRBD1 (6 bases). CDR1 is SEHNR, CDR2 FQNEAQ, per germline (reference sequence). Trimming cost V 5 bases and J 7 bases, with 18 bases left between them. This CDR3 spans 14 amino acids. The CDR3 sequence is CASSGGTGFREQYF. CDR3 nucleotide sequence: TGTGCCAGCAGCGGCGGTACAGGGTTTAGAGAGCAGTACTTC.

The V gene is TRBV6-1, the J gene TRBJ2-7; D is possibly TRBD2 (5 bases). CDR3 length: 12 residues. V lost 2 bases to trimming and J lost 7 bases, with 9 bases between them. Germline loops: CDR1 MNHNS, CDR2 SASEGT. The CDR3 nucleotides are TGTGCCAGCAGTGAAACCGGGGATGAGCAGTACTTC. As protein: CASSETGDEQYF.

The V and J genes are TRBV11-3 and TRBJ2-7; no clear D gene. Looked up from germline, CDR1 is SGHNT and CDR2 is YENEEA. V lost 3 bases, J lost 5 bases, and 11 bases lay in between. CDR3 length equals 13 residues. For the CDR3, the DNA is TGTGCCAGCAGCTTGTCCGCGATCCACGAGCAGTACTTC. Amino acids: CASSLSAIHEQYF.

The J gene is TRBJ2-1, the V gene TRBV27; 11 positions match TRBD2. J lost 7 bases, V lost 11 bases, and 13 bases had no gene match. The germline V gene encodes CDR1 MNHEY and CDR2 SMNVEV (reference sequence). This CDR3 spans 15 amino acids. The CDR3 is CAYRGTSGSLNEQFF. CDR3 DNA sequence: TGTGCCTACAGGGGTACTAGCGGGAGTTTAAATGAGCAGTTCTTC.

The chain is built from TRBV5-1 and TRBJ2-7; no reliable D call. Germline V CDR1 and CDR2: SGHRS, YFSETQ. This CDR3 spans 14 amino acids. V gave up 0 bases and J gave up 3 bases, with 10 bases separating them. The DNA for the CDR3 is TGCGCCAGCAGCTTGGATATCTACGTCTACGAGCAGTACTTC. It translates to CASSLDIYVYEQYF. Full variable domain (remainder filled in from reference TRBV5-1 and TRBJ2-7): KAGVTQTPRYLIKTRGQQVTLSCSPISGHRSVSWYQQTPGQGLQFLFEYFSETQRNKGNFPGRFSGRQFSNSRSEMNVSTLELGDSALYLCASSLDIYVYEQYFGPGTRLTVT.

The V gene is TRBV13, the J gene TRBJ2-7; 12 nucleotides agree with TRBD2. The V gene's germline CDR1 is PRHDT and CDR2 FYEKMQ (reference sequence). The CDR3 covers 18 residues. Germline trimming cut 3 bases from V and 0 bases from J; bases unmatched to any gene: 9. This CDR3 is CASSFRLAGDGNSYEQYF. DNA for the CDR3: TGTGCCAGCAGCTTTCGACTAGCGGGAGACGGGAACTCCTACGAGCAGTACTTC.

The chain has TRBV6-5 and TRBJ1-2, with unresolved D. CDR1 MNHEY and CDR2 SVGAGI come from the germline V gene. V shed 5 bases and J shed 3 bases, with 10 bases lying between them. The CDR3 is made up of 13 amino acids. Here the CDR3 DNA reads TGTGCCAGCAGTCTATACGGTGACTATGGCTACACCTTC. Protein: CASSLYGDYGYTF.

This clone has a handful of counts. The rearrangement uses TRBV5-4 and TRBJ1-1; D is perhaps TRBD1 (5 bases). The germline V and J ends were trimmed by 0 bases and 7 bases, with 16 bases remaining between them. Germline CDR1 SGHNT, CDR2 YYREEE (reference sequence). This CDR3 comprises 15 residues. Here the CDR3 DNA reads TGTGCCAGCAGCTTGGAGGGTCTGAGGGGAGGTGAAGCTTTCTTT. Its translation: CASSLEGLRGGEAFF.

V usage is TRBV14 and J usage is TRBJ2-3; 12 nucleotides line up with TRBD2. This CDR3 has 15 residues. J gave up 6 bases and V 0 bases, and 1 base lay outside the gene matches. Germline V lookup: CDR1 SGHDN, CDR2 FVKESK. CDR3 sequence: CASSQDTSGRDTQYF. In nucleotides, the CDR3 is TGTGCCAGCAGCCAAGATACTAGCGGGAGGGATACGCAGTATTTT.

The rearrangement joins TRBV29-1 to TRBJ2-3; the D is unclear. The V end was cut by 3 bases, the J end by 2 bases, with 6 bases between. The CDR3 extends over 12 amino acids. CDR1 SQVTM and CDR2 ANQGSEA come from the germline V gene. CDR3 sequence reads: CSVDFYTDTQYF. The CDR3, as DNA: TGCAGCGTTGATTTTTACACAGATACGCAGTATTTT.

V is TRBV9 and J is TRBJ2-3, with 11 bases fitting TRBD2. The J segment lost 2 bases and the V segment lost 4 bases, leaving 3 bases of the junction unmatched. Germline CDR1 SGDLS, CDR2 YYNGEE. The CDR3 is 15 residues long. The CDR3 sequence is CASSPGLADTDTQYF. CDR3 in DNA: TGTGCCAGCAGCCCGGGACTAGCGGACACAGATACGCAGTATTTT.

The CDR3 coding sequence is TGTGCCTGGTCGCAGGGACTCCATAGCAATCAGCCCCAGCATTTT. This gives the protein CAWSQGLHSNQPQHF. The V call is TRBV30, the J call TRBJ1-5; a possible D gene is TRBD1 (5 bases). The CDR3 runs to 15 residues. The V and J ends lost 5 bases and 0 bases respectively, with 14 bases between them. Germline CDR1 reads GTSNPN; CDR2 reads SVGIG (reference sequence).

This clone appeared once. The genes are TRBV2 and TRBJ1-1; 11 bases map to TRBD1. The CDR3 length is 12 residues. J gave up 4 bases and V 8 bases, and 0 bases lay outside the gene matches. Germline lookup yields CDR1 SNHLY and CDR2 FYNNEI. The CDR3 reads CASGQGATEAFF. In nucleotides, the CDR3 is TGTGCCAGCGGACAGGGGGCCACTGAAGCTTTCTTT.

The chain has TRBV19 and TRBJ2-5, with 7 bases lining up with TRBD2. CDR3 size: 15 residues. V dropped 5 bases and J dropped 5; count of bases not matched to a gene: 11. Germline V lookup: CDR1 LNHDA, CDR2 SQIVND (reference sequence). The CDR3 loop is CASSVRGGVGETQYF. In DNA, the CDR3 is TGTGCCAGTAGTGTTCGGGGAGGGGTTGGGGAGACCCAGTACTTC.

This rearrangement joins TRBV11-2 to TRBJ1-2; D perhaps matches TRBD1 (5 bases). The CDR3 is made up of 14 amino acids. V was clipped by 5 bases and J by 8 bases, with 18 bases between them. Germline assignment: CDR1 SGHAT and CDR2 FQNNGV. The CDR3, as DNA: TGTGCCAGCAGCCACTTCTCAGGGCTCTCCGGCTACACCTTC. It specifies CASSHFSGLSGYTF. Full variable domain (rest looked up from reference TRBV11-2 and TRBJ1-2): EAGVAQSPRYKIIEKRQSVAFWCNPISGHATLYWYQQILGQGPKLLIQFQNNGVVDDSQLPKDRFSAERLKGVDSTLKIQPAKLEDSAVYLCASSHFSGLSGYTFGSGTRLTVV.

The J gene is TRBJ1-2, the V gene TRBV28, with 7 bases matching TRBD1. CDR1 is MDHEN, CDR2 SYDVKM, per germline. V trimming: 7 bases; J trimming: 7 bases; junction bases outside the gene matches: 18. The CDR3 is 16 amino acids. CDR3 amino acids: CASTELTGRFFSGYTF. The CDR3 nucleotides read TGTGCCAGCACCGAATTGACAGGGCGATTTTTCTCTGGCTACACCTTC.

The gene calls are TRBV5-1 and TRBJ2-1; D is ambiguous. The CDR3 covers 16 residues. With 0 bases removed from V and 4 bases from J, the gap between germline ends came to 14 bases. Germline V gives CDR1 SGHRS, CDR2 YFSETQ. The CDR3 sequence: CASSLDGYRSYNEQFF. CDR3 sequence (DNA): TGCGCCAGCAGCTTGGACGGATACCGATCTTACAATGAGCAGTTCTTC.